These T cell receptor beta chains were read from a single sample in a study of T cell responses to AZD1222 COVID-19 vaccine. Libraries were prepared by immunoSEQ multiplex PCR; TCRdb keeps only in-frame clonotypes and omits some of them. The sample has approximately 35,000 clones; less than 90% are singletons. The specimen was peripheral blood, collected on day 0 of AZD1222 vaccination. These receptors all come from an adult in good health. CDR3s include the opening cysteine and the closing phenylalanine or tryptophan. The order of the fields is J gene, clone size, D gene, V gene, CDR3 DNA, CDR3 protein. A D gene is named only where the DNA matches it firmly. Not every row has a clone size; where given, it reads once, few, many or a size class.

J gene: TRBJ1-1; clone size: .; D gene: TRBD1; V gene: TRBV9; CDR3 DNA: TGTGCCAGCAGCCTTCAGACAGGGTCGGACACTGAAGCTTTCTTT; CDR3 protein: CASSLQTGSDTEAFF
J gene: TRBJ2-1; clone size: .; D gene: TRBD1; V gene: TRBV5-1; CDR3 DNA: TGCGCCAGCAGCCCAGGACAGGGTTCAAATGAGCAGTTCTTC; CDR3 protein: CASSPGQGSNEQFF
J gene: TRBJ1-2; clone size: once; D gene: .; V gene: TRBV6-5; CDR3 DNA: TGTGCCAGCACGCAGGGGACGGCAGCTAACTATGGCTACACCTTC; CDR3 protein: CASTQGTAANYGYTF
J gene: TRBJ2-7; clone size: .; D gene: TRBD2; V gene: TRBV19; CDR3 DNA: TGTGCCAGTAGTACCGGGACTAGCGGGAGAAACGAGCAGTACTTC; CDR3 protein: CASSTGTSGRNEQYF
J gene: TRBJ2-1; clone size: medium-sized; D gene: .; V gene: TRBV28; CDR3 DNA: TGTGCCAGCAGTCCTATGGAAAACAATGAGCAGTTCTTC; CDR3 protein: CASSPMENNEQFF
J gene: TRBJ1-2; clone size: .; D gene: TRBD1; V gene: TRBV7-3; CDR3 DNA: TGTGCCAGCAGCTTAGGCAGGGGGCAAGATGGCTACACCTTC; CDR3 protein: CASSLGRGQDGYTF
J gene: TRBJ2-1; clone size: .; D gene: .; V gene: TRBV12-3/TRBV12-4; CDR3 DNA: TGTGCCAGCAGTTCTGGGTCAGCGAGGGAGCAGTTCTTC; CDR3 protein: CASSSGSAREQFF
J gene: TRBJ2-3; clone size: .; D gene: TRBD2; V gene: TRBV2; CDR3 DNA: TGTGCCAGCGTGCGGGAGCACACAGATACGCAGTATTTT; CDR3 protein: CASVREHTDTQYF
J gene: TRBJ2-2; clone size: .; D gene: TRBD2; V gene: TRBV4-1; CDR3 DNA: TGCGCCAGCAGCCAGGCTAGCGGGGGGCTTCAGAACACCGGGGAGCTGTTTTTT; CDR3 protein: CASSQASGGLQNTGELFF
J gene: TRBJ1-2; clone size: few; D gene: TRBD1; V gene: TRBV7-2; CDR3 DNA: TGTGCCAGCAGCCTAATCCAGGGGGCGTCTGGCTACACCTTC; CDR3 protein: CASSLIQGASGYTF
J gene: TRBJ2-7; clone size: .; D gene: .; V gene: TRBV7-9; CDR3 DNA: TGTGCCAGCGTAGATCGAAAGGGGTTCGAGCAGTACTTC; CDR3 protein: CASVDRKGFEQYF
J gene: TRBJ2-3; clone size: .; D gene: .; V gene: TRBV9; CDR3 DNA: TGTGCCAGCAGAACGGGTCAGGGAGGCGCAGATACGCAGTATTTT; CDR3 protein: CASRTGQGGADTQYF
J gene: TRBJ2-7; clone size: .; D gene: TRBD2; V gene: TRBV4-2; CDR3 DNA: TGTGCCAGCAGCCAAGGCCCTTCGAGCGGGAGGGGGGCCTACGAGCAGTACTTC; CDR3 protein: CASSQGPSSGRGAYEQYF
J gene: TRBJ2-5; clone size: .; D gene: .; V gene: TRBV18; CDR3 DNA: TGTGCCAGCTCCCCCCGGGGAGAGACCCAGTACTTC; CDR3 protein: CASSPRGETQYF
J gene: TRBJ1-1; clone size: .; D gene: .; V gene: TRBV11-3; CDR3 DNA: TGTGCCAGCAGCCCCAACAGGGTCACTGAAGCTTTCTTT; CDR3 protein: CASSPNRVTEAFF
J gene: TRBJ2-2; clone size: few; D gene: TRBD1; V gene: TRBV5-4; CDR3 DNA: TGTGCCAGCAGCTTGGAAGACAGGGGGCGCACCGGGGAGCTGTTTTTT; CDR3 protein: CASSLEDRGRTGELFF
J gene: TRBJ2-7; clone size: .; D gene: TRBD1; V gene: TRBV2; CDR3 DNA: TGTGCCAGCAGTAGGGACAGCTACGAGCAGTACTTC; CDR3 protein: CASSRDSYEQYF
J gene: TRBJ2-7; clone size: .; D gene: .; V gene: TRBV29-1; CDR3 DNA: TGCAGCGTTTTCATCTTAGCTTCCCACGAGCAGTACTTC; CDR3 protein: CSVFILASHEQYF
J gene: TRBJ1-1; clone size: .; D gene: .; V gene: TRBV6-5; CDR3 DNA: TGTGCCAGCACCTGGGGCGACAGGAGGGACACTGAAGCTTTCTTT; CDR3 protein: CASTWGDRRDTEAFF
J gene: TRBJ2-3; clone size: once; D gene: TRBD2; V gene: TRBV5-4; CDR3 DNA: TGTGCCAGCAGCTCACGGGAGGGTGCAGATACGCAGTATTTT; CDR3 protein: CASSSREGADTQYF
J gene: TRBJ2-4; clone size: .; D gene: TRBD2; V gene: TRBV27; CDR3 DNA: TGTGCCAGCAGCCCGGGGGGGGAGCTAGCCAAAAACATTCAGTACTTC; CDR3 protein: CASSPGGELAKNIQYF
J gene: TRBJ1-5; clone size: .; D gene: .; V gene: TRBV11-2; CDR3 DNA: TGTGCCAGCAGCCTACAGGGTCTCGGCAATCAGCCCCAGCATTTT; CDR3 protein: CASSLQGLGNQPQHF
J gene: TRBJ2-7; clone size: few; D gene: TRBD2; V gene: TRBV6-2/TRBV6-3; CDR3 DNA: TGTGCCAGCAGCACCGGGACTACACCATGGGAGCAGTACTTC; CDR3 protein: CASSTGTTPWEQYF
J gene: TRBJ1-6; clone size: .; D gene: .; V gene: TRBV19; CDR3 DNA: TGTGCCAGTAGTATAGGGAAACACCAGAATTCACCCCTCCACTTT; CDR3 protein: CASSIGKHQNSPLHF